The 9 T cell receptor beta chains presented below share a single source sample, sequenced in a study of CD8+ T cells in alopecia areata. Sample treatment: oral pan-JAK inhibitor, 5-10 mg twice daily. Extraction of RNA preceded its reverse transcription into cDNA, which served as the sequencing template. The table came from immunoSEQ multiplex PCR; TCRdb's copy has only in-frame clones and leaves some out. The table includes about 200,000 clones, around two fifths detected once. The material sequenced was CD4+ T cells sorted from blood, taken around week 30, from a patient treated with tofacitinib. All receptors derive from a human donor with alopecia areata.

This clone was seen only a few times. The rearrangement links TRBV28 to TRBJ1-3; D remains unclear. Deletions cut 3 bases from V and 9 bases from J, with 9 bases between. The CDR3 covers 12 residues. Germline V gene data show CDR1 as MDHEN and CDR2 as SYDVKM. The CDR3 region has the DNA TGTGCCAGCAGTTTGCCCGGAGGCACCATATATTTT. Protein product: CASSLPGGTIYF.

The rearrangement uses TRBV6-5 and TRBJ1-1, with D possibly matching TRBD1 (6 bases). The V end was cut by 6 bases, the J end by 5 bases, with 16 bases between. In germline, CDR1 is MNHEY, CDR2 SVGAGI. This CDR3 has 14 residues. The CDR3 sequence: CASSPDSGWTEAFF. CDR3 nucleotide sequence: TGTGCCAGCAGCCCGGACAGCGGATGGACTGAAGCTTTCTTT.

This clone has more than one count but fewer than ten. The chain combines TRBV5-1 with TRBJ2-1; D remains ambiguous. The CDR3 has 14 amino acids. The V and J ends lost 2 bases and 16 bases respectively, with 22 bases between them. From germline, CDR1 is SGHRS and CDR2 YFSETQ. CDR3 amino acids: CASSFEDFDPSGFF. In DNA, the CDR3 is TGCGCCAGCAGCTTTGAGGATTTCGACCCCTCGGGCTTCTTC.

This clone occurred a few times. The genes are TRBV6-5 and TRBJ1-1; D uncertain. The CDR3 sequence is 12 residues long. Trimming stripped 5 bases from V and 1 base from J, with 5 bases between. Germline V gene data show CDR1 as MNHEY and CDR2 as SVGAGI. The CDR3 loop reads CASSGSNTEAFF. The CDR3 coding sequence is TGTGCCAGCAGTGGATCGAACACTGAAGCTTTCTTT.

This rearrangement joins TRBV14 to TRBJ2-3; TRBD2 aligns across 7 bases. This CDR3 has 16 amino acids. Unmatched junction bases numbered 4, after V lost 0 bases and J lost 1 base. Germline V gives CDR1 SGHDN, CDR2 FVKESK. The CDR3 here is CASSQDYLAGTDTQYF. CDR3 DNA: TGTGCCAGCAGCCAAGATTACCTAGCGGGCACAGATACGCAGTATTTT.

This clone was seen a handful of times. V is TRBV5-6 and J is TRBJ1-1; TRBD1 agrees at 8 bases. Per germline, CDR1 SGHDT and CDR2 YYEEEE. After removal of 4 bases from V and 0 bases from J, the junction contained 5 bases not matched to a gene. The CDR3 sequence is 15 residues long. CDR3 amino acids: CASSVYRGMNTEAFF. Written as DNA, the CDR3 is TGTGCCAGCAGCGTATACAGGGGGATGAACACTGAAGCTTTCTTT.

This clone was counted between two and nine times. The V and J genes are TRBV7-3 and TRBJ2-5, with 8 bases lining up with TRBD1. The CDR3 runs 16 residues. Germline-derived CDR1 and CDR2 are SGHTA and FQGTGA. J lost 2 bases, V lost 5 bases, and 10 bases had no gene match. CDR3 protein: CASSPLDRENQETQYF. The CDR3 coding sequence is TGTGCCAGCAGCCCGCTGGACAGGGAAAATCAAGAGACCCAGTACTTC. Full variable domain (outside the CDR3, taken from reference TRBV7-3 and TRBJ2-5): GAGVSQTPSNKVTEKGKYVELRCDPISGHTALYWYRQSLGQGPEFLIYFQGTGAADDSGLPNDRFFAVRPEGSVSTLKIQRTERGDSAVYLCASSPLDRENQETQYFGPGTRLLVL.

The chain joins TRBV30 to TRBJ2-3, with D perhaps matching TRBD2 (6 bases). The CDR3 has 13 residues. Trimming removed 4 bases at V and 6 bases at J, with 14 bases between. Germline V gene data show CDR1 as GTSNPN and CDR2 as SVGIG (reference sequence). The CDR3 loop is CAWTGIGGDTQYF. CDR3 nucleotide sequence: TGTGCCTGGACAGGAATCGGAGGGGATACGCAGTATTTT.

This chain connects TRBV10-2 to TRBJ2-1, with a weak D call TRBD2 (5 bases). V was trimmed by 2 bases and J by 5 bases, leaving 10 bases between them. This CDR3 contains 14 residues. Germline V lookup: CDR1 WSHSY, CDR2 SAAADI. The CDR3 DNA reads as TGCGCCAGCAGTGAGGAGGGCTTCCACAATGAGCAGTTCTTC. Translation: CASSEEGFHNEQFF.